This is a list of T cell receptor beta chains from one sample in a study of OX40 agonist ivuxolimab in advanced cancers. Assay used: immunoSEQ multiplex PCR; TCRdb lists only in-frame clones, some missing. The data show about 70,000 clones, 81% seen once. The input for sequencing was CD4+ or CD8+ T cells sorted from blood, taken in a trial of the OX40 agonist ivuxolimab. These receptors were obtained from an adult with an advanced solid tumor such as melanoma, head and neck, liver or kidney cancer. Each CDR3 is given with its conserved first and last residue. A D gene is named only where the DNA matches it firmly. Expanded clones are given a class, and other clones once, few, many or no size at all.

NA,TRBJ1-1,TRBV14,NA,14,TGTGCCAGCAGCCAGGTTGGTATGGGCACTGAAGCTTTCTTT,CASSQVGMGTEAFF
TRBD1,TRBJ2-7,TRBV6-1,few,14,TGTGCCAGCAGTGATGGACAGGGCACGGGGGAGCAGTACTTC,CASSDGQGTGEQYF
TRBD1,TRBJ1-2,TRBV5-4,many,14,TGTGCCAGCAGCGGAGGACAGGCAAGCTATGGCTACACCTTC,CASSGGQASYGYTF
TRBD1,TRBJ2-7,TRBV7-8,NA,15,TGTGCCAGCAGCCCTAGACAGGGCCCTTACTACGAGCAGTACTTC,CASSPRQGPYYEQYF
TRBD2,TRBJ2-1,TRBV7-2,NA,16,TGTGCCAGCAGCTTAGGGACTAGCGGGGGAAGGGATGAGCAGTTCTTC,CASSLGTSGGRDEQFF
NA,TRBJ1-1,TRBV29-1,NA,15,TGCAGCGGCTCTGCGGGCTGGGCCATGAACACTGAAGCTTTCTTT,CSGSAGWAMNTEAFF
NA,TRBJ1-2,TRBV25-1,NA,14,TGTGCCAGCAGTGAATTAGGGCCGAACTATGGCTACACCTTC,CASSELGPNYGYTF
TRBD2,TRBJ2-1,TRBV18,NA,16,TGTGCCAGCTCACCACCGGGGGGGAGCTCCTACAATGAGCAGTTCTTC,CASSPPGGSSYNEQFF
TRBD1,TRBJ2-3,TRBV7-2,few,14,TGTGCCAGCACTAGGGACAGTGCCACAGATACGCAGTATTTT,CASTRDSATDTQYF
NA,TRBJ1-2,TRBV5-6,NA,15,TGTGCCAGCAGCTCACAATGGACAGACTCCTATGGCTACACCTTC,CASSSQWTDSYGYTF
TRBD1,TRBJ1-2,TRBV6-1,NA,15,TGTGCCAGCAGTGATAACCGGGACAGGGGGTATGGCTACACCTTC,CASSDNRDRGYGYTF
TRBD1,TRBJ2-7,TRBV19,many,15,TGTGCCAGTAGTTCGCAGACAGGGTCAACCTACGAGCAGTACTTC,CASSSQTGSTYEQYF
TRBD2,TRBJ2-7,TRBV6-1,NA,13,TGTGCCAGCAGGCTAGCGGGACTCTACGAGCAGTACTTC,CASRLAGLYEQYF
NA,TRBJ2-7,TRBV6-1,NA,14,TGTGCCAGCAGTCGGAGGGATATCAGTTACGAGCAGTACTTC,CASSRRDISYEQYF
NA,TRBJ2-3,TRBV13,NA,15,TGTGCCAGCAGCTTAAGAGAACCCTACACAGATACGCAGTATTTT,CASSLREPYTDTQYF
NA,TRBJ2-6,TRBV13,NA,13,TGTGCCAGCAGCTTAGCTGGGGCCAACGTCCTGACTTTC,CASSLAGANVLTF
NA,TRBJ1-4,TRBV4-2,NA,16,TGTGCCAGCAGCCCTGCACCGGCCAGGGAAGGGGAAAAACTGTTTTTT,CASSPAPAREGEKLFF
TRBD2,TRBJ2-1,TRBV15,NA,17,TGTGCCACCAGCAGAGATCCCAAGAGCGGGACCTACAATGAGCAGTTCTTC,CATSRDPKSGTYNEQFF
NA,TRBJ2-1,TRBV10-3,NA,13,TGTGCCATCAGCCTGACCGGCTGGGATGAGCAGTTCTTC,CAISLTGWDEQFF
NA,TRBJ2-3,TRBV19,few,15,TGTGCCAGTAGCCAAAGGGGTCTAGCGAAGGATACGCAGTATTTT,CASSQRGLAKDTQYF
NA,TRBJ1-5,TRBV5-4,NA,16,TGTGCCAGCAGCTTGGGGGGTCCTAATAGCAATCAGCCCCAGCATTTT,CASSLGGPNSNQPQHF
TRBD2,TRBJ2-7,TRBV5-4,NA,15,TGTGCCAGCAGCTTGCCCGGGACTAGGAGGGGCGAGCAGTACTTC,CASSLPGTRRGEQYF
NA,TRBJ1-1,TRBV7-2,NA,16,TGTGCCAGCAGCCCGAGGGGGTTATCTAGGAACACTGAAGCTTTCTTT,CASSPRGLSRNTEAFF
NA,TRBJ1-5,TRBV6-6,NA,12,TGTGCCAGCAGTGTTGCATATCAGCCCCAGCATTTT,CASSVAYQPQHF
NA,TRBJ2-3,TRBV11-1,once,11,TGTGCCAGCAGCTCGGGGGATACGCAGTATTTT,CASSSGDTQYF
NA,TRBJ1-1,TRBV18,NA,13,TGTGCCAGCTCACCGGAGAACAGTCAGGAAGCTTTCTTT,CASSPENSQEAFF
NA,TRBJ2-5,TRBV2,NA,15,TGTGCCAGCAGTGAGGTGGGGGCACAGGTCGAGACCCAGTACTTC,CASSEVGAQVETQYF
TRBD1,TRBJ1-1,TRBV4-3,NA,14,TGCGCCAGCGGGACAGGGGTTTCGAACACTGAAGCTTTCTTT,CASGTGVSNTEAFF
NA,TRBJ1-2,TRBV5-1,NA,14,TGCGCCAGCAGCTTTCAGGGAGGGGACTATGGCTACACCTTC,CASSFQGGDYGYTF
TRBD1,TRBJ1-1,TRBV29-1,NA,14,TGCAGCGTGAAGGGGACAGATTTGAACACTGAAGCTTTCTTT,CSVKGTDLNTEAFF
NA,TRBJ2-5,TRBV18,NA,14,TGTGCCAGCTCACCACCGGCTAACCAAGAGACCCAGTACTTC,CASSPPANQETQYF
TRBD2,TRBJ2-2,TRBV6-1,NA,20,TGTGCCAGCAGTGAAACCGGGCCGGGACTAGCGGGGGGGAGTGGTGGGGAGCTGTTTTTT,CASSETGPGLAGGSGGELFF
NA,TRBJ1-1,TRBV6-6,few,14,TGTGCCAGCACCGAGGCAGGAGTGAACACTGAAGCTTTCTTT,CASTEAGVNTEAFF
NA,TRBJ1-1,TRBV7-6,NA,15,TGTGCCAGCAGCTTAGGTGACGGATTGGGTACTGAAGCTTTCTTT,CASSLGDGLGTEAFF
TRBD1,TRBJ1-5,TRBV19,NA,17,TGTGCCAGTAGTACTTACCCCATAGACAGGGGAAATCAGCCCCAGCATTTT,CASSTYPIDRGNQPQHF
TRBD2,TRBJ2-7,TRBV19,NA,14,TGTGCCAGTAGTCCCCTAGCGGGAGGGCGAGAGCAGTACTTC,CASSPLAGGREQYF
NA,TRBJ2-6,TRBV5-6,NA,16,TGTGCCAGCAGCCCAATTTGGGGATCTGGGGCCAACGTCCTGACTTTC,CASSPIWGSGANVLTF
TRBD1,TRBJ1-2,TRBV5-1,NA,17,TGCGCCAGCAGCCCAGGGACAGGGGGCCCTATTAACTATGGCTACACCTTC,CASSPGTGGPINYGYTF
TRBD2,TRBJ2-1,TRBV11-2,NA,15,TGTGCCAGCAGCCGGAGCGGGGGGGATTACAATGAGCAGTTCTTC,CASSRSGGDYNEQFF
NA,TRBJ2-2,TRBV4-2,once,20,TGTGCCAGCAGCCAAAATATTGTCATTTCGGGGGGCGCGGGCACCGGGGAGCTGTTTTTT,CASSQNIVISGGAGTGELFF
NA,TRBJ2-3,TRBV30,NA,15,TGTGCCTGGACGACCGATTGGATAAACACAGATACGCAGTATTTT,CAWTTDWINTDTQYF
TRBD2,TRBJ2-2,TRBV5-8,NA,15,TGTGCCAGCAGCCTTAGCGGGAGAGGGACCGGGGAGCTGTTTTTT,CASSLSGRGTGELFF
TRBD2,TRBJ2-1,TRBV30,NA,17,TGTGCCTGGAGTGTACTCTGGGCTAGCGGGAGATCTAATGAGCAGTTCTTC,CAWSVLWASGRSNEQFF
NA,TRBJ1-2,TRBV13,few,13,TGTGCCAGCAGCTTAAAGGGTGACTATGGCTACACCTTC,CASSLKGDYGYTF
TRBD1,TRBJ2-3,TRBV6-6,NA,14,TGTGCCAGCAGGGGTACAGGGGCGGGAGATACGCAGTATTTT,CASRGTGAGDTQYF
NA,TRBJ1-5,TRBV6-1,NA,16,TGTGCCAGCAGTGATTGGGGGGGTTATAGCAATCAGCCCCAGCATTTT,CASSDWGGYSNQPQHF
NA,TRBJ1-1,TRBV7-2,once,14,TGTGCCAGCAGCTTAGTCATCAGGGACCCTGTAGCTTTCTTT,CASSLVIRDPVAFF
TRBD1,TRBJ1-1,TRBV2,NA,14,TGTGCCAGCAGTGCTGGGACAGCGAACACTGAAGCTTTCTTT,CASSAGTANTEAFF
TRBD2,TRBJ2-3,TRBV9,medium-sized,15,TGTGCCAGCGGGACTAGCGGGAGTTTCATAGATACGCAGTATTTT,CASGTSGSFIDTQYF
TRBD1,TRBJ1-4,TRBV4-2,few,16,TGTGCCAGCAGCCAAGAGGGGACAGGGATAGGTGAAAAACTGTTTTTT,CASSQEGTGIGEKLFF
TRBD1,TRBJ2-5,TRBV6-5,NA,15,TGTGCCAGCCGTAAACAGGGGGGAAGTCAAGAGACCCAGTACTTC,CASRKQGGSQETQYF
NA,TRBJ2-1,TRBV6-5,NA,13,TGTGCCAGCAGTTACTACGGATGGGATGAGCAGTTCTTC,CASSYYGWDEQFF